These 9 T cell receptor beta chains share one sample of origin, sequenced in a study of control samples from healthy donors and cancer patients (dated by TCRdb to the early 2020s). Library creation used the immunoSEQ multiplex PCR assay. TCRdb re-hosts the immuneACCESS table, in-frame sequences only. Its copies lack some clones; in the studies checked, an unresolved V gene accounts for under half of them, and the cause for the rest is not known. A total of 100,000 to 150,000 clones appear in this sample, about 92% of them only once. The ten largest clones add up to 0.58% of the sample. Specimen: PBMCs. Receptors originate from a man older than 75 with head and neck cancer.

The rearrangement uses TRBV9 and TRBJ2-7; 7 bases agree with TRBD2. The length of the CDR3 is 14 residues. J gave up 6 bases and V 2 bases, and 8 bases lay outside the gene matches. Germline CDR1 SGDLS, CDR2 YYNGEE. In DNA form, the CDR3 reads TGTGCCAGCAGCGTGGGGCGGGAGCGGGGCGAGCAGTACTTC. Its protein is CASSVGRERGEQYF.

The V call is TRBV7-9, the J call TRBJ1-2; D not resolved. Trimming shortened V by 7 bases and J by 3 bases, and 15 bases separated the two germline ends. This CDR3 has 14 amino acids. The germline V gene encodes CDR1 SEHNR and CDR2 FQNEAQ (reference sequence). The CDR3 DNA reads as TGTGCCAGCACCAGAGAAGCGAGCGACTATGGCTACACCTTC. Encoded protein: CASTREASDYGYTF. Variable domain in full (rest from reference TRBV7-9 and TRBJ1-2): DTGVSQNPRHKITKRGQNVTFRCDPISEHNRLYWYRQTLGQGPEFLTYFQNEAQLEKSRLLSDRFSAERPKGSFSTLEIQRTEQGDSAMYLCASTREASDYGYTFGSGTRLTVV.

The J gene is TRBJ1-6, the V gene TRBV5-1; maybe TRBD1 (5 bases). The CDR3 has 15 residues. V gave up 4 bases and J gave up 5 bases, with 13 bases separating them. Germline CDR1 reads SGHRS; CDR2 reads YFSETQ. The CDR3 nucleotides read TGCGCCAGCAGCCTGATGACAGAACATAATTCACCCCTCCACTTT. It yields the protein CASSLMTEHNSPLHF.

The chain's CDR3 is CASGREGRNTEAFF. Written as DNA, the CDR3 is TGTGCCAGTGGGCGCGAGGGGCGAAACACTGAAGCTTTCTTT. The chain links TRBV19 to TRBJ1-1; perhaps TRBD1 as D (5 bases). The CDR3 length is 14 residues. Deletions cut 8 bases from V and 2 bases from J, with 15 bases between. Germline CDR1 and CDR2: LNHDA and SQIVND (reference sequence).

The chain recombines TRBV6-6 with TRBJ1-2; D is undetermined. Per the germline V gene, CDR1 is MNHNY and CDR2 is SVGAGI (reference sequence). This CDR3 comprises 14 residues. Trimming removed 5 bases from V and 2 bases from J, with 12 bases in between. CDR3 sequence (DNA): TGTGCCAGCAGTCTCCTCTCGACAAACTATGGCTACACCTTC. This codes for CASSLLSTNYGYTF.

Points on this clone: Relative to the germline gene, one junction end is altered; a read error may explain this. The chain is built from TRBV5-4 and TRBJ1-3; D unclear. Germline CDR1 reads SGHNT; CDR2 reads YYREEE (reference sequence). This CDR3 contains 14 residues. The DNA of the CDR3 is TGTGCCAGCAGCCCCGTGCGGGGTCCCCTCAAGCAGACCTTT. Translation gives CASSPVRGPLKQTF.

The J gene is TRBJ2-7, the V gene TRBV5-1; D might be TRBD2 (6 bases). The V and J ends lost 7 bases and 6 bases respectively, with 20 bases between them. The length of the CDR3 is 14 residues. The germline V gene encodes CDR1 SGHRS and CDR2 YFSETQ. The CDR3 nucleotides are TGCGCCAGCCCCGTCGGACGGGGAGGTGTCGAGCAGTACTTC. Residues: CASPVGRGGVEQYF.

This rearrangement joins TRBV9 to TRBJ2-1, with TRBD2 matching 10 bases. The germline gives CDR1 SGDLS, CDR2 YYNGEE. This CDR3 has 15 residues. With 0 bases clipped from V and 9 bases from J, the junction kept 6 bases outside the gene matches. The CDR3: CASSVASGGAGEQFF. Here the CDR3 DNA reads TGTGCCAGCAGCGTAGCCAGCGGGGGGGCGGGTGAGCAGTTCTTC.

In DNA form, the CDR3 reads TGTGCCAGCAGTTCCTCAAGGAATGAGCAGTTCTTC. This gives the protein CASSSSRNEQFF. V gene TRBV12-3 or TRBV12-4 combines with J gene TRBJ2-1, with no clear D. This CDR3 has 12 residues. V was clipped by 4 bases and J by 7 bases, with 8 bases between them.